This T cell receptor beta chain was retrieved from a study of metastatic and nonmetastatic thyroid tumors. Thyroid surgery was performed in patients who had received no treatment beforehand. Points on this clone: The antigen is not known.

The CDR3 sequence is 15 residues long. From germline, CDR1 is SGHVS and CDR2 FNYEAQ. Between the trimmed V and J ends, which lost 1 base and 8 bases, there was a span of 15 bases. Study-wide results and limits: Relative to benign nodules, malignant thyroid tumors were reportedly characterized by significantly elevated TCR beta diversity in blood and tumor.

In the original workflow: Clinicopathological groups of papillary thyroid cancer showed CDR3 differences that were used to build a distant-metastasis classifier. TCRdb re-called the PCR reads with MiXCR. The V and J calls were not made by the authors but by TCRdb's processing. This table has about 41,000 clones, 24% appearing once. This sequence originates from a female donor with papillary thyroid cancer or a benign thyroid nodule (not recorded which). Some clones in this sample may be carry-over from other donors' samples. The sequenced sample was tumor tissue. The chain combines TRBV7-6 with TRBJ2-1, with D perhaps matching TRBD1 (6 bases). The CDR3, as DNA: TGTGCCAGCAGCTTAGGTCCTACTGGGGGCGATGAGCAGTTCTTC. Translating it yields CASSLGPTGGDEQFF.